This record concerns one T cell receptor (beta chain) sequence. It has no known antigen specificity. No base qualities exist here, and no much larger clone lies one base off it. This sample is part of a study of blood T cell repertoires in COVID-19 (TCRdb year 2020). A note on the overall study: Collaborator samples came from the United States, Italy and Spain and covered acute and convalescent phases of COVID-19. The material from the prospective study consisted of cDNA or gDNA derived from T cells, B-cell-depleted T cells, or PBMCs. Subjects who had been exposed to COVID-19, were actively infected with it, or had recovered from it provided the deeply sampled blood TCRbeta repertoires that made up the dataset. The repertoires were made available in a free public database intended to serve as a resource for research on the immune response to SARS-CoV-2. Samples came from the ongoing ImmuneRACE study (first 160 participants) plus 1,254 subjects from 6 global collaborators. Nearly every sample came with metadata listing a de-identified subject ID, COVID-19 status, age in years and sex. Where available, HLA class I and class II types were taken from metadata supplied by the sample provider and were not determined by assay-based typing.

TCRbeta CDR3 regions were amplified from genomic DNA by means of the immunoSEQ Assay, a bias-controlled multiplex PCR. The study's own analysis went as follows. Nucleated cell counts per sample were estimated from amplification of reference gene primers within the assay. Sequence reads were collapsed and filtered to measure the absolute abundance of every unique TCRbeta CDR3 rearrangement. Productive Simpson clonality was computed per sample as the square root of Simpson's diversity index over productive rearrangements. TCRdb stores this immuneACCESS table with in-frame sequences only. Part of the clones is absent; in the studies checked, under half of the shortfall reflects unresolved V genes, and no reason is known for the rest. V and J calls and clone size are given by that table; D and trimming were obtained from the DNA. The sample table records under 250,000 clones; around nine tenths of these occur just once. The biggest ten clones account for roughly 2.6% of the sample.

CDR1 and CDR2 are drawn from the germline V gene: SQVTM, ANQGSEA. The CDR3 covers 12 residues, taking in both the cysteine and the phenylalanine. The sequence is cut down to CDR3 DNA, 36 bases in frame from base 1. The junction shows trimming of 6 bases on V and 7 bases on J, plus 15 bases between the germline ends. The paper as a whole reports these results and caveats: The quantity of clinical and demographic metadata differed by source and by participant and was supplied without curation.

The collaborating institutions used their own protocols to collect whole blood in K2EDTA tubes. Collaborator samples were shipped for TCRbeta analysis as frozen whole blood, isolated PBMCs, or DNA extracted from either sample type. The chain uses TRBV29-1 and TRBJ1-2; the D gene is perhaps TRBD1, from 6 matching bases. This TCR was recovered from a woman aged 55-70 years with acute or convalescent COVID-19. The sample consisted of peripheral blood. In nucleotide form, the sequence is TGCAGCGTACTCACAGGGCTCCTTGGCTACACCTTC. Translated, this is CSVLTGLLGYTF.